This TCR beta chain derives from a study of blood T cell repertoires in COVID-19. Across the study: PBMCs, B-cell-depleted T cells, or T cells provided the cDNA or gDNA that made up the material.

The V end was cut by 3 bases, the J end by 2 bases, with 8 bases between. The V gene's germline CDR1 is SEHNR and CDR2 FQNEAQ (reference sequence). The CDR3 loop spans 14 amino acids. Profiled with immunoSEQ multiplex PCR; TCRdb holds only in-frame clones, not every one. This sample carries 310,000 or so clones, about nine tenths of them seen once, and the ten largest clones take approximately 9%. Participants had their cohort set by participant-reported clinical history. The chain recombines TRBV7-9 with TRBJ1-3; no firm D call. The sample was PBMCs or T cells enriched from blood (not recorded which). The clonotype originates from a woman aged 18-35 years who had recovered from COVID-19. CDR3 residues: CASSFGSTGNTIYF. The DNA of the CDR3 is TGTGCCAGCAGCTTCGGGTCGACTGGAAACACCATATATTTT.